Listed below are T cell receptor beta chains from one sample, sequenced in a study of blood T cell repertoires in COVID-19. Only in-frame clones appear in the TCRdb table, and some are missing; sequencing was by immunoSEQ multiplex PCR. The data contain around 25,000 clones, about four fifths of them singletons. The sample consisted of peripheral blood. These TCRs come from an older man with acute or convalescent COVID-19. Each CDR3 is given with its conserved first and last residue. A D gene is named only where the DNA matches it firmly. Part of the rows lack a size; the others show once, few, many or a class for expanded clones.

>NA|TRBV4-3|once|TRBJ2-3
TGCGCCAGCAGCCAAGGGGGCCGTACCCTCTCAGATACGCAGTATTTT
CASSQGGRTLSDTQYF
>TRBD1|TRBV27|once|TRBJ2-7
TGTGCCAGCAGTAAACAGGGGAGCCTCAGGTACGAGCAGTACTTC
CASSKQGSLRYEQYF
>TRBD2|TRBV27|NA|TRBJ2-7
TGTGCCAGCAGCAAAAGCGGGACTCCGAGGGAGCAGTACTTC
CASSKSGTPREQYF
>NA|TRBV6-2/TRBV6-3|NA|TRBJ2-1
TGTGCCAGCAGTTCACTCTCCTACAATGAGCAGTTCTTC
CASSSLSYNEQFF
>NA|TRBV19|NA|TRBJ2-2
TGTGCCAGTAGTATAGATCGTAGAGTAAACACCGGGGAGCTGTTTTTT
CASSIDRRVNTGELFF
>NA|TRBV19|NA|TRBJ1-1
TGTGCCAGTAGTATAGGGGACTCGAACACTGAAGCTTTCTTT
CASSIGDSNTEAFF
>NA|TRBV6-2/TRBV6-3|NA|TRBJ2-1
TGTGCCAGCAGTCACCCCCGGGGTGAGCAGTTCTTC
CASSHPRGEQFF
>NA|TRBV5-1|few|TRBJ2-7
TGCGCCAGCAGCCCAAGGCCTGACGGAGCCTACGAGCAGTACTTC
CASSPRPDGAYEQYF
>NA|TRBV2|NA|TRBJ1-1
TGTGCCGGGGGCACTTGGAACACTGAAGCTTTCTTT
CAGGTWNTEAFF
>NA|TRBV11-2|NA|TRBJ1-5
TGTGCCAGCAGCTCGAGGCCTGGGACTGAAAGCAATCAGCCCCAGCATTTT
CASSSRPGTESNQPQHF
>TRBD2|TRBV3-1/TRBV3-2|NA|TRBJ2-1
TGTGCCAGCAGCTGGGGGACTAGCGTCTACAATGAGCAGTTCTTC
CASSWGTSVYNEQFF
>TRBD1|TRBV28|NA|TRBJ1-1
TGTGCCAGCAGTCCACCGGGACAGGGGCCGTGGACTGAAGCTTTCTTT
CASSPPGQGPWTEAFF
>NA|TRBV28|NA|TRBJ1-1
TGTGCCAGCAGTCAGACAGGAGTGAACACTGAAGCTTTCTTT
CASSQTGVNTEAFF
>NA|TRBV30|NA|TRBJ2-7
TGTGCCTGGAGTGTAACCGGGAACGAGCAGTACTTC
CAWSVTGNEQYF
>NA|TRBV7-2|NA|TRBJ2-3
TGTGCCAGCAGCTTAGAACAGGCCCAAGATTTGACGCAGTATTTT
CASSLEQAQDLTQYF
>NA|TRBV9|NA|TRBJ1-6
TGTGCCAGCAGCCTAGGACAGACCGAATCACCCCTCCACTTT
CASSLGQTESPLHF
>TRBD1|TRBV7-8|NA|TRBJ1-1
TGTGCCAGCAGCGACAGGGGCCCTGAAGCTTTCTTT
CASSDRGPEAFF